These 25 T cell receptor beta chains came from one sample sequenced in a study of immune evolution from preneoplasia to lung adenocarcinoma. Produced via immunoSEQ multiplex PCR; TCRdb's table is partial and in-frame only. The sample has 6,500 to 8,500 clones; approximately 79% are singletons. The sequenced material came from FFPE adjacent normal lung tissue. These receptors came from a person aged 60-79 years with lung adenocarcinoma.

The chain uses TRBV7-2 and TRBJ1-1; 10 bases are shared with TRBD1. Trimming cost V 0 bases and J 1 base; bases outside gene matches: 5. Germline-derived CDR1 and CDR2 are SGHTA and FQGNSA. The CDR3 is 17 residues long. The CDR3 here is CASSLAEGTGANTEAFF. CDR3 in DNA: TGTGCCAGCAGCTTAGCAGAGGGGACAGGGGCGAACACTGAAGCTTTCTTT.

This clone qualifies as large. This rearrangement joins TRBV4-1 to TRBJ2-7; D remains ambiguous. Trimming removed 1 base at V and 1 base at J, with 8 bases between. This CDR3 has 14 residues. In germline, CDR1 is MGHRA, CDR2 YSYEKL. CDR3 nucleotide sequence: TGCGCCAGCAGCCAAGGATCCTCTTCCTACGAGCAGTACTTC. It yields the protein CASSQGSSSYEQYF.

The chain employs TRBV5-1 and TRBJ2-2; tentative D call: TRBD1 (5 bases). The CDR3 consists of 15 residues. From germline, CDR1 is SGHRS and CDR2 YFSETQ. The V gene lost 3 bases and the J gene lost 1 base, with 10 bases spanning the gap. DNA for the CDR3: TGCGCCAGCAGCTACTCTACAGGGAACACCGGGGAGCTGTTTTTT. Residues: CASSYSTGNTGELFF.

This chain connects TRBV19 to TRBJ2-1; D is ambiguous. Trimming left V 6 bases short and J 0 bases short, with 12 bases between. This CDR3 region has 15 residues. CDR1 is LNHDA and CDR2 is SQIVND in the germline V gene (reference sequence). In DNA, the CDR3 is TGTGCCAGTAGCTTCACAGTCAGCTCCTACAATGAGCAGTTCTTC. Translating gives CASSFTVSSYNEQFF.

In DNA form, the CDR3 reads TGTGCCAGTAGATTAGCGGGGGGTCGGAATGAGCAGTTCTTC. It codes for CASRLAGGRNEQFF. The rearrangement uses TRBV19 and TRBJ2-1; 10 bases align to TRBD2. J lost 7 bases, V lost 6 bases, and 6 bases had no gene match. The CDR3 has 14 residues. Germline lookup yields CDR1 LNHDA and CDR2 SQIVND (reference sequence).

V and J are TRBV6-5 and TRBJ2-3, with D perhaps given as TRBD1 or TRBD2 (6 bases each). This CDR3 contains 13 residues. V was cut by 7 bases and J by 1 base, with 9 bases left in between. CDR1 is MNHEY, CDR2 SVGAGI, per germline. CDR3 in DNA: TGTGCCAGCAAGGAGGGGGGCACAGATACGCAGTATTTT. Its translation: CASKEGGTDTQYF.

This chain uses TRBV18 with TRBJ2-5, with no clear D. The V gene's germline CDR1 is KGHSH and CDR2 LQKENI. CDR3 length: 12 amino acids. V was trimmed by 3 bases and J by 5 bases, leaving 7 bases between them. The CDR3 sequence: CASSPNTETQYF. CDR3 bases: TGTGCCAGCTCACCCAACACCGAGACCCAGTACTTC.

This chain uses TRBV7-8 with TRBJ2-7, with 8 bases lining up with TRBD1. The germline gives CDR1 SGHVS, CDR2 FQNEAQ. The CDR3 is 16 residues long. The J segment lost 4 bases and the V segment lost 1 base, leaving 9 bases of the junction unmatched. The CDR3 protein is CASSLGVLRGPYEQYF. The CDR3 DNA sequence: TGTGCCAGCAGCTTAGGTGTCCTCAGGGGGCCTTACGAGCAGTACTTC.

The rearrangement joins TRBV7-3 to TRBJ1-1, with D perhaps matching TRBD1 (6 bases). Germline V CDR1 and CDR2: SGHTA, FQGTGA. V shed 0 bases and J shed 6 bases, with 11 bases lying between them. CDR3 length: 14 residues. The CDR3 nucleotides are TGTGCCAGCAGCTTAACTGGGACATCCGCTGAAGCTTTCTTT. It is translated as CASSLTGTSAEAFF.

This clone was counted only a few times. The chain couples TRBV27 to TRBJ2-7; tentative D call: TRBD2 (6 bases). This CDR3 comprises 16 residues. V lost 4 bases to trimming and J lost 0 bases, with 16 bases between them. Germline loops: CDR1 MNHEY, CDR2 SMNVEV (reference sequence). The DNA for the CDR3 is TGTGCCAGCAGTTGGGGAGGAAGTGGCAGCTCCTACGAGCAGTACTTC. Its protein product is CASSWGGSGSSYEQYF.

J is TRBJ2-7 and V is TRBV18, with 8 bases aligning to TRBD1. The CDR3 is made up of 16 amino acids. Germline assignment: CDR1 KGHSH and CDR2 LQKENI. V lost 4 bases and J lost 2; bases outside the gene matches: 10. The CDR3 region is CASSQGKTGATYEQYF. CDR3 bases: TGTGCCAGCTCACAAGGGAAGACAGGGGCAACCTACGAGCAGTACTTC.

The gene calls are TRBV21-1 and TRBJ1-4; the listed D gene, TRBD1, was not tested against the DNA. TRBV21-1 constitutes a pseudogene. CDR3 size: 17 residues. CDR3 bases: TGTGCCAGCAGCAACCGGGACAGGGGGGACACTAATGAAAAACTGTTTTTT. Its translation is CASSNRDRGDTNEKLFF.

V gene TRBV4-2 combines with J gene TRBJ2-6, with D perhaps TRBD1 or TRBD2 (6 bases each). The CDR3 covers 17 residues. Per germline, CDR1 LGHNA and CDR2 YNFKEQ. Deletions cut 4 bases from V and 0 bases from J, with 13 bases between. CDR3 nucleotides: TGTGCCAGCAGCCCCCTAGGAGGGGGCTCTGGGGCCAACGTCCTGACTTTC. Its protein is CASSPLGGGSGANVLTF.

This clone was counted between two and nine times. The J gene is TRBJ2-7, the V gene TRBV7-9; D unresolved. The length of the CDR3 is 14 residues. V lost 2 bases, J lost 5 bases, and 13 bases lay in between. Germline-derived CDR1 and CDR2 are SEHNR and FQNEAQ (reference sequence). CDR3 residues: CASSLSELQDEQYF. Here the CDR3 DNA reads TGTGCCAGCAGCTTATCGGAGCTTCAGGACGAGCAGTACTTC. Full variable domain (remainder filled in from reference TRBV7-9 and TRBJ2-7): DTGVSQNPRHKITKRGQNVTFRCDPISEHNRLYWYRQTLGQGPEFLTYFQNEAQLEKSRLLSDRFSAERPKGSFSTLEIQRTEQGDSAMYLCASSLSELQDEQYFGPGTRLTVT.

The V and J genes are TRBV11-2 and TRBJ2-7; the match to TRBD2 covers 13 bases. Per the germline V gene, CDR1 is SGHAT and CDR2 is FQNNGV. The junction had 1 base not matched to a gene; V was cut back by 0 bases and J by 5 bases. CDR3 length: 15 amino acids. CDR3 nucleotides: TGTGCCAGCAGCTTAGAAGGGACTAGCGGGAACGAGCAGTACTTC. Translation: CASSLEGTSGNEQYF.

The V call is TRBV6-1, the J call TRBJ1-6; D is undetermined. V lost 2 bases and J lost 8, with 7 bases in between. Germline assignment: CDR1 MNHNS and CDR2 SASEGT. CDR3 length: 13 residues. CDR3 residues: CASSEYRDSPLHF. The DNA for the CDR3 is TGTGCCAGCAGTGAATATCGGGATTCACCCCTCCACTTT.

The rearrangement uses TRBV7-2 and TRBJ1-2; D is perhaps TRBD1 (5 bases). The V gene's germline CDR1 is SGHTA and CDR2 FQGNSA. The CDR3 is made up of 16 amino acids. V was clipped by 5 bases and J by 4 bases, with 20 bases between them. The DNA for the CDR3 is TGTGCCAGCAGCAACTTCTTCACCCCTACAGGCTATGGCTACACCTTC. This sequence encodes CASSNFFTPTGYGYTF.

This chain links TRBV10-1 with TRBJ2-2; D is possibly TRBD1 (6 bases). This CDR3 is 15 amino acids long. Germline V CDR1 and CDR2: WNHNN, SYGVQD (reference sequence). Trimming shortened V by 2 bases and J by 7 bases, and 14 bases separated the two germline ends. This CDR3 reads CASSEEGEFSGELFF. The CDR3 DNA sequence: TGCGCCAGCAGTGAGGAGGGGGAATTTAGCGGGGAGCTGTTTTTT.

DNA for the CDR3: TGTGCCAGCAGCTTAGGGAGATCTAGCGACGGCGATGAGCAGTTCTTC. Its translation is CASSLGRSSDGDEQFF. J is TRBJ2-1 and V is TRBV11-3; perhaps TRBD2 as D (6 bases). This CDR3 is built from 16 residues. Per the germline V gene, CDR1 is SGHNT and CDR2 is YENEEA. Trimming cost V 1 base and J 8 bases, with 18 bases left between them.

The V gene is TRBV11-2, the J gene TRBJ2-3; TRBD2 might be the D (5 bases). The ends were cut back, 1 base at V and 4 bases at J, with 15 bases in the middle. From germline, CDR1 is SGHAT and CDR2 FQNNGV. This CDR3 is built from 16 residues. The chain's CDR3 is CASSLGRRLGADTQYF. The CDR3 nucleotides read TGTGCCAGCAGCTTAGGGAGGCGTCTTGGGGCAGATACGCAGTATTTT.

This chain links TRBV7-9 with TRBJ1-4, with 9 nucleotides matching TRBD1. The CDR3 consists of 18 residues. V shed 1 base, J shed 4 bases, and the junction held 10 bases outside the gene matches. The germline gives CDR1 SEHNR, CDR2 FQNEAQ (reference sequence). CDR3 sequence reads: CASSLDRRTGGGNEKLFF. CDR3 nucleotide sequence: TGTGCCAGCAGCTTAGATAGGAGAACAGGGGGCGGTAATGAAAAACTGTTTTTT.

The chain combines TRBV6-4 with TRBJ2-1; 8 nucleotides agree with TRBD2. CDR1 and CDR2 from the germline V gene are MRHNA and SNTAGT. The CDR3 spans 15 residues. The junction had 7 bases not matched to a gene; V was cut back by 4 bases and J by 5 bases. The CDR3 region is CASSASSGGNNEQFF. CDR3 in DNA: TGTGCCAGCAGTGCGTCCAGCGGGGGAAACAATGAGCAGTTCTTC.

This clone occurred a few times. The chain employs TRBV5-1 and TRBJ1-6; 9 bases fit TRBD1. The CDR3 has 15 amino acids. Germline V gives CDR1 SGHRS, CDR2 YFSETQ. The V segment lost 2 bases and the J segment 5 bases; nucleotides outside the gene matches: 2. The CDR3 is CASSFGDRDNSPLHF. CDR3 nucleotide sequence: TGCGCCAGCAGCTTTGGGGACAGGGATAATTCACCCCTCCACTTT.

The chain uses TRBV18 and TRBJ1-4, with D perhaps TRBD1 (5 bases). V was trimmed by 3 bases and J by 5 bases, leaving 7 bases between them. From germline, CDR1 is KGHSH and CDR2 LQKENI. The CDR3 runs 13 residues. This chain's CDR3 is CASSPTENEKLFF. In nucleotides, the CDR3 is TGTGCCAGCTCACCGACAGAAAATGAAAAACTGTTTTTT.

This chain uses TRBV6-1 with TRBJ2-7; 11 nucleotides line up with TRBD2. Germline loops: CDR1 MNHNS, CDR2 SASEGT. The junction had 8 bases not matched to a gene; V was cut back by 5 bases and J by 5 bases. The CDR3 has 15 amino acids. In DNA form, the CDR3 reads TGTGCCAGCAGTTCAAGACTAGCGGGAACGGACGAGCAGTACTTC. Its protein product is CASSSRLAGTDEQYF.